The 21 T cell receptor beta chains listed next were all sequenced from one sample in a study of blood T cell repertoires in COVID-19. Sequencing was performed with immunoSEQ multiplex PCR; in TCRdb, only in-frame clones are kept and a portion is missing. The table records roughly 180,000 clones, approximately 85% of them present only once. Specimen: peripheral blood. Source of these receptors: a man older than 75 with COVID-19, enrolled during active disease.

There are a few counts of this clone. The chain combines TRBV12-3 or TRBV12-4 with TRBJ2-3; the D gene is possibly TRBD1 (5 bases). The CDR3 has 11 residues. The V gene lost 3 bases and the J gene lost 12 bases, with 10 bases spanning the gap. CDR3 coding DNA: TGTGCCAGCAGTTTGGGGCTTCAACAGTATTTT. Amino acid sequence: CASSLGLQQYF.

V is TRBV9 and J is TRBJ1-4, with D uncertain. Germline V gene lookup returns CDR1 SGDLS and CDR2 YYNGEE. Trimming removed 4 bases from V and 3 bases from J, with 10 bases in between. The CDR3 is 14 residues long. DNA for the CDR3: TGTGCCAGCAGCCTTCATGCGGCTAATGAAAAACTGTTTTTT. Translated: CASSLHAANEKLFF.

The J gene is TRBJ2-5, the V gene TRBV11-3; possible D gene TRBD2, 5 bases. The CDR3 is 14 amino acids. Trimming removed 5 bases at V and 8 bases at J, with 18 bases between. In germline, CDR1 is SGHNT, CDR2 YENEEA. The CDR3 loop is CASSPNPGLETQYF. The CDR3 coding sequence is TGTGCCAGCAGCCCGAACCCGGGGTTGGAAACCCAGTACTTC.

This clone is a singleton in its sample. The DNA for the CDR3 is TGTGCCAGCAGCCCGGCCCTATCAGGCACTGAAGCTTTCTTT. Encoded protein: CASSPALSGTEAFF. This chain links TRBV14 with TRBJ1-1; D unclear. Germline lookup yields CDR1 SGHDN and CDR2 FVKESK. V dropped 4 bases and J dropped 4 bases, with 13 bases sitting between them. The CDR3 has 14 amino acids. The whole variable domain, filled in from reference TRBV14 and TRBJ1-1, reads EAGVTQFPSHSVIEKGQTVTLRCDPISGHDNLYWYRRVMGKEIKFLLHFVKESKQDESGMPNNRFLAERTGGTYSTLKVQPAELEDSGVYFCASSPALSGTEAFFGQGTRLTVV.

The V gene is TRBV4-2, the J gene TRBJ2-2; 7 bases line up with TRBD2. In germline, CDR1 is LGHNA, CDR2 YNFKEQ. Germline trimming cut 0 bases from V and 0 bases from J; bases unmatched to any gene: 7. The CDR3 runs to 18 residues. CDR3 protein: CASSQDRGGGTNTGELFF. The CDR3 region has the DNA TGTGCCAGCAGCCAAGATCGCGGCGGGGGAACGAACACCGGGGAGCTGTTTTTT.

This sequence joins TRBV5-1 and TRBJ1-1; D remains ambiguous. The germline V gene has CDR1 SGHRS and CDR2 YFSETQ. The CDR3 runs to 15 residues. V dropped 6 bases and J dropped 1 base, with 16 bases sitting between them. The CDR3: CASNSGGGRNTEAFF. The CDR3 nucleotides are TGCGCCAGCAACTCCGGCGGCGGCCGGAACACTGAAGCTTTCTTT.

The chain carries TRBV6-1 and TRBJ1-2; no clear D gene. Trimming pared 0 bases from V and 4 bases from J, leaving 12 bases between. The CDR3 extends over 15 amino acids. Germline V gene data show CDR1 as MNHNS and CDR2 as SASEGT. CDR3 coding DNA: TGTGCCAGCAGTGAAGCCCCCGGAGGGCTCTATGGCTACACCTTC. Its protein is CASSEAPGGLYGYTF.

The chain's CDR3 is CASREDRESTGELFF. In nucleotides, the CDR3 is TGTGCCAGCAGGGAAGACAGGGAGAGCACCGGGGAGCTGTTTTTT. The rearrangement links TRBV7-9 to TRBJ2-2, with 7 bases aligning to TRBD1. The CDR3 is made up of 15 amino acids. Trimming removed 6 bases from V and 4 bases from J; junction bases left unmatched: 8. Germline CDR1 SEHNR, CDR2 FQNEAQ (reference sequence).

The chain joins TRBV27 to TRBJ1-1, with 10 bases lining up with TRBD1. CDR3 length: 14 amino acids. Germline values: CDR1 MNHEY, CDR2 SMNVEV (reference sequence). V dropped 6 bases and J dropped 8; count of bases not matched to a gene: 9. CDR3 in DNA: TGTGCCAGCAGCCGTTCCGGGACAGGGGTCGAAGCTTTCTTT. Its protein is CASSRSGTGVEAFF.

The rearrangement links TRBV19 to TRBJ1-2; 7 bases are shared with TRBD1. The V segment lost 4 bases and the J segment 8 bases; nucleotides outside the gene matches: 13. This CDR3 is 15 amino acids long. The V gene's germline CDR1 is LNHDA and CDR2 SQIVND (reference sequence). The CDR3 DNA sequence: TGTGCCAGTAGTAGGACAGGCCTCGTAGGGGGAGGCTACACCTTC. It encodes CASSRTGLVGGGYTF.

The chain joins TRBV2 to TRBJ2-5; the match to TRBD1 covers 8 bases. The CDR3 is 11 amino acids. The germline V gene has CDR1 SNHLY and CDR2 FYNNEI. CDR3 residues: CGTGSEETQYF. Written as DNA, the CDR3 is TGTGGGACAGGGTCCGAAGAGACCCAGTACTTC.

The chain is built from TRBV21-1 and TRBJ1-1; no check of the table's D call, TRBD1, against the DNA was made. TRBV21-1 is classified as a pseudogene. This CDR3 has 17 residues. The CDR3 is CASSKGWDRNVNTEAFF. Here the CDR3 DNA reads TGTGCCAGCAGCAAAGGCTGGGACAGAAACGTGAACACTGAAGCTTTCTTT.

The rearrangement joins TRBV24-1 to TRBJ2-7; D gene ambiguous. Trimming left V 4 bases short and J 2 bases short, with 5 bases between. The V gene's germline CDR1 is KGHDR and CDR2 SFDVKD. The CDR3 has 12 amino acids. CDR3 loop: CATSDQAYEQYF. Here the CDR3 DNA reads TGTGCCACCAGTGACCAGGCCTACGAGCAGTACTTC.

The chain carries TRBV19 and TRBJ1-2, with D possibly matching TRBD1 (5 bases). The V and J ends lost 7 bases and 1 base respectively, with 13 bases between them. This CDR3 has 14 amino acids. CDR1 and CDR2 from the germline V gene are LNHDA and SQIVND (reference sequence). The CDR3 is CASTPDSLNYGYTF. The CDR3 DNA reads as TGTGCCAGTACTCCCGACAGCCTTAACTATGGCTACACCTTC.

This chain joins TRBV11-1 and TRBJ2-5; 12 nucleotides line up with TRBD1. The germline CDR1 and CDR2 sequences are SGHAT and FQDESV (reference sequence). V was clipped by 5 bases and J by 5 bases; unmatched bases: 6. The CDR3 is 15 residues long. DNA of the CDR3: TGTGCCAGCAGCCCAGGGACAGGGGGCCAGGAGACCCAGTACTTC. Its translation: CASSPGTGGQETQYF.

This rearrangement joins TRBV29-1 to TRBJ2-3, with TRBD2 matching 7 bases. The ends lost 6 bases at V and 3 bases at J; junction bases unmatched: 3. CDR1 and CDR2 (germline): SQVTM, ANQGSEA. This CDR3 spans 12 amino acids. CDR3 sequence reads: CSVGGGTDTQYF. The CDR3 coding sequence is TGCAGCGTGGGGGGAGGGACAGATACGCAGTATTTT.

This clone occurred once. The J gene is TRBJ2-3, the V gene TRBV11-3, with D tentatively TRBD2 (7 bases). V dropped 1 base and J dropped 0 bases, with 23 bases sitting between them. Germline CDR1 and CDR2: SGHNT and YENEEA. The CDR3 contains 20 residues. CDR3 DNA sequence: TGTGCCAGCAGCTTAGGGTGGGCGGGGGCCCTAAAAACTAGCACAGATACGCAGTATTTT. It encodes CASSLGWAGALKTSTDTQYF.

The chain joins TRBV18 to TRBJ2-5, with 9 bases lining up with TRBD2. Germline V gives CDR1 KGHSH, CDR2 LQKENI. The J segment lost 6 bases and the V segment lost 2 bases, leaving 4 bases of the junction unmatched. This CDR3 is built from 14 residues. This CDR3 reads CASSPASGEQTQYF. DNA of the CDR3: TGTGCCAGCTCACCAGCTAGCGGGGAACAGACCCAGTACTTC.

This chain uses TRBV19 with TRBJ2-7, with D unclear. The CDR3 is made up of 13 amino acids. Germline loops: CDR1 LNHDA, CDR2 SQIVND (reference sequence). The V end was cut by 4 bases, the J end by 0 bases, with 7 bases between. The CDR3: CASSKPGSYEQYF. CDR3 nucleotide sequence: TGTGCCAGTAGTAAACCGGGCTCCTACGAGCAGTACTTC.

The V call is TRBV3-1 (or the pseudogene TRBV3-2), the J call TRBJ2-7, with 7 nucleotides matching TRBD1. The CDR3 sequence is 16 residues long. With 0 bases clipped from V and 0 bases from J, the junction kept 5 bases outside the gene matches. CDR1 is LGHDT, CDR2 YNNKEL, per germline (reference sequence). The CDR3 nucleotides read TGTGCCAGCAGCCAAGATCTACCAGGGGGCTCCTACGAGCAGTACTTC. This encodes CASSQDLPGGSYEQYF.

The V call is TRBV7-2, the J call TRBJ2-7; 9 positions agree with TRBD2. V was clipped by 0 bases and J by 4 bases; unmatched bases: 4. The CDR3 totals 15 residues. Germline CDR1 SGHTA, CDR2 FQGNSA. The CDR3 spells CASSLAGLALYEQYF. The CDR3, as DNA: TGTGCCAGCAGCTTAGCAGGACTAGCGTTATACGAGCAGTACTTC.